This TCR beta chain appears in the sequencing data of a study of identical twins (dated by TCRdb to the mid-2010s). General notes on the study: TCR alpha and beta repertoires from monozygotic twins, unrelated adults of various ages and cord blood were deep-sequenced to test whether fetal clonotypes persist. Replicate twin experiments were performed at different times using different library preparation protocols to rule out contamination. The research as a whole found: A weaker excess of twin sharing was found in beta out-of-frame sequences because the signal-to-noise ratio was lowered by fewer shared sequences. Fewer insertions were carried by abundant cord blood beta clonotypes; a weaker similar trend was observed in young adult naive repertoires, while no such trend was observed in memory repertoires. Out-of-frame TCR alpha sequences shared between twins showed an excess of low generation-probability sequences compared with coincidental sharing between unrelated individuals. Because the same donors could not be followed over many years, conclusions were based on cross-sectional statistical analysis. In monozygotic twins, recombination models systematically underestimated out-of-frame TCR alpha sharing, but the models matched the sharing seen between unrelated individuals. Invariant T cells such as MAIT and iNKT could partly confound zero-insertion analyses, although diverse VJ usage argued against such confounding for most clonotypes.

Reading the germline V gene (reference sequence) gives CDR1 DFQATT and CDR2 SNEGSKA. Inclusive of the bounding cysteine and phenylalanine, the CDR3 is 17 residues long. Only CDR3 DNA is held: 51 bases, read in frame from base 1. For this clonotype: Its recognized antigen is unknown. It has no much larger one-base neighbor in the sample; base qualities were not kept.

Every donor in the study was a healthy Caucasian. Library construction relied on 5' RACE. Sequenced on an Illumina HiSeq 2000. Template switching introduced a universal primer binding site; the final cDNA contained a unique molecular identifier, enabling accurate counting of TCR cDNA molecules. First-strand cDNA for TCR alpha and beta chains was synthesized from specific primers in the conserved constant-segment region. Each cDNA library was double barcoded, with a SMART-Mk sample barcode plus Illumina barcodes, to control for contamination. TruSeq adapter sequences along with Illumina sample barcodes were introduced in two successive PCR steps. Sequencing of the TCR alpha and beta cDNA libraries was done on the Illumina HiSeq platform using custom primers. As for the authors' bioinformatics: Unique molecular identifiers were extracted from raw reads with MiGEC, and CDR3 positions were determined with MiXCR. Recombination models were inferred per individual with the repgenHMM and IGoR tools using an EM algorithm. Shared clonotype analysis was performed with the tcR package in R, normalizing sharing by the product of cloneset sizes. To study raw recombination without the effects of thymic and clonal selection, out-of-frame nonproductive sequences were analyzed. In TCRdb, the public reads were trimmed at Q25 with fastp and aligned with MiXCR, with productive beta chains retained. Merged by CDR3 protein, the rows form single entries marked with the most common genes and DNA. These V and J calls rely on TCRdb rather than the paper's analysis. This sample gives some 1,600,000 distinct CDR3 sequences in total; less than 40% of them show up just once. In total, the top ten clones hold approximately 0.29% of the sample.

The sample comprised cord blood. The chain is made from TRBV20-1 and TRBJ2-1, and 12 junction bases match TRBD2. The DNA end is more similar to TRBJ2-7, so the J call may be wrong. This receptor was obtained from a newborn girl in good health. The nucleotide sequence is given as TGCAGTGCTACTCGACTAGCGGGGGAACTTGACTACAATGAGCAGTACTTC. Its protein is CSATRLAGELDYNEQYF.